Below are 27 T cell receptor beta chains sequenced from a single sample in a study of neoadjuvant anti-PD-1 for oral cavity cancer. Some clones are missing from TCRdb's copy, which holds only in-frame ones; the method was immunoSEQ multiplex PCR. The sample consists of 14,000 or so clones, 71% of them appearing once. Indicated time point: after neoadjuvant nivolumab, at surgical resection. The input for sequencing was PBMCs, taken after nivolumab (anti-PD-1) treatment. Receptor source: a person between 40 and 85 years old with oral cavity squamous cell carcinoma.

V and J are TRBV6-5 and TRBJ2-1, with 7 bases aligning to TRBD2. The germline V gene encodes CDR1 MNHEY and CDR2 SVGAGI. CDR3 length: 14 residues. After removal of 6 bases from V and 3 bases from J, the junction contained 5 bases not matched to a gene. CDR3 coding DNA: TGTGCCAGCAGAGCCCGGACTAGCTACAATGAGCAGTTCTTC. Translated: CASRARTSYNEQFF.

The CDR3: CASSVGGMSYEQYF. CDR3 DNA: TGTGCCAGCAGCGTAGGGGGCATGTCCTACGAGCAGTACTTC. The chain is built from TRBV9 and TRBJ2-7; a weak D match, TRBD1 (5 bases). In germline, CDR1 is SGDLS, CDR2 YYNGEE. V lost 0 bases to trimming and J lost 1 base, with 8 bases between them. The CDR3 sequence is 14 residues long.

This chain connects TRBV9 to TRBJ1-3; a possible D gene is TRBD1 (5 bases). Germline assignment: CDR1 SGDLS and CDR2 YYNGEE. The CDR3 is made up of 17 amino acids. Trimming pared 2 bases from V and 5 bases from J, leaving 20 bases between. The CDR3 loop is CASSVDQWRQLRNTIYF. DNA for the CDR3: TGTGCCAGCAGCGTCGACCAATGGAGACAGCTTAGAAACACCATATATTTT.

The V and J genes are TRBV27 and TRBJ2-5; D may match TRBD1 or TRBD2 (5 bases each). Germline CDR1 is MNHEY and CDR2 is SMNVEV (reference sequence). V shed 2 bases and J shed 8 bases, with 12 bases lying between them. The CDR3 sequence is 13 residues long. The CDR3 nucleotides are TGTGCCAGCAGTTTAGGGACGGACCATACCCAGTACTTC. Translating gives CASSLGTDHTQYF.

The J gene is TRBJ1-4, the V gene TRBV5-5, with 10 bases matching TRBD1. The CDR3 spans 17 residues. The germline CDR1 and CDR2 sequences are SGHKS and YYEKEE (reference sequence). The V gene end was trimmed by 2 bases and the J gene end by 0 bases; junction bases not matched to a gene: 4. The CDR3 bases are TGTGCCAGCAGCTTACCGACAGGGGGCGCAACTAATGAAAAACTGTTTTTT. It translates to CASSLPTGGATNEKLFF.

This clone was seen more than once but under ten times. CDR3 loop: CASSPLVIGELFF. DNA of the CDR3: TGTGCCAGCAGTCCCCTTGTAATCGGGGAGCTGTTTTTT. V usage is TRBV27 and J usage is TRBJ2-2; D unclear. This CDR3 is 13 amino acids long. Germline assignment: CDR1 MNHEY and CDR2 SMNVEV (reference sequence). V was shortened by 5 bases and J by 7 bases, with 11 bases between the two germline ends.

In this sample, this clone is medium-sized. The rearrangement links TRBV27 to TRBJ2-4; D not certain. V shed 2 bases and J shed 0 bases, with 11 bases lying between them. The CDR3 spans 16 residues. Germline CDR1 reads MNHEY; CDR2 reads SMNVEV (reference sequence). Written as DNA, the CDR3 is TGTGCCAGCAGTTTAGCCCCTGGAGTAGCCAAAAACATTCAGTACTTC. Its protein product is CASSLAPGVAKNIQYF.

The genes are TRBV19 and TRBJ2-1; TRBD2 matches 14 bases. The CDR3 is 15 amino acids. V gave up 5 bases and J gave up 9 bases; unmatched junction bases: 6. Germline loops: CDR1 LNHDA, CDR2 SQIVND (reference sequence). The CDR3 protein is CASSPGLAGGGEQFF. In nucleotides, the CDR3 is TGTGCCAGTAGTCCCGGACTAGCGGGAGGTGGTGAGCAGTTCTTC.

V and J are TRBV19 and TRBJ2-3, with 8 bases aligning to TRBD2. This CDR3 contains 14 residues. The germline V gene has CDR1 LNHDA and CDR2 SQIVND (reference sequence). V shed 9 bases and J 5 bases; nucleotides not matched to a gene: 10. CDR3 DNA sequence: TGTGCCAGCAACCGGGAGGGCCCTCTAGATACGCAGTATTTT. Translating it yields CASNREGPLDTQYF. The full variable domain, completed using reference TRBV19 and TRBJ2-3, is DGGITQSPKYLFRKEGQNVTLSCEQNLNHDAMYWYRQDPGQGLRLIYYSQIVNDFQKGDIAEGYSVSREKKESFPLTVTSAQKNPTAFYLCASNREGPLDTQYFGPGTRLTVL.

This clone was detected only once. CDR3 residues: CASSLRQSLDILNEQFF. DNA of the CDR3: TGCGCCAGCAGCTTGCGCCAGTCACTAGACATTCTCAATGAGCAGTTCTTC. The chain combines TRBV5-1 with TRBJ2-1, with D perhaps TRBD2 (5 bases). This CDR3 is 17 amino acids long. The germline gives CDR1 SGHRS, CDR2 YFSETQ. Trimming cost V 1 base and J 6 bases, with 20 bases left between them.

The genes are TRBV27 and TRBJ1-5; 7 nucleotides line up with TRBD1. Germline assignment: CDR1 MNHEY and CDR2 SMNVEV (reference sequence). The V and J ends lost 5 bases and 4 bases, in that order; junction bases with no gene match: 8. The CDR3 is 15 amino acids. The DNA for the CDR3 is TGTGCCAGCAGTCCTCAGGGGGGTCTAAATCAGCCCCAGCATTTT. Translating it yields CASSPQGGLNQPQHF.

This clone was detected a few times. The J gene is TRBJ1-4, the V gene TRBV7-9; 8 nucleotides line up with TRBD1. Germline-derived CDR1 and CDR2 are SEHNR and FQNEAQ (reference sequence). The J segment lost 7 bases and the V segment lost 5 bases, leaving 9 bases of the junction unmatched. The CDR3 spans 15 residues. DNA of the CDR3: TGTGCCAGCAGCATGGGACAGGCCTTAATTGAAAAACTGTTTTTT. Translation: CASSMGQALIEKLFF. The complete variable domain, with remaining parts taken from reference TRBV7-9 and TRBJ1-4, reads DTGVSQNPRHKITKRGQNVTFRCDPISEHNRLYWYRQTLGQGPEFLTYFQNEAQLEKSRLLSDRFSAERPKGSFSTLEIQRTEQGDSAMYLCASSMGQALIEKLFFGSGTQLSVL.

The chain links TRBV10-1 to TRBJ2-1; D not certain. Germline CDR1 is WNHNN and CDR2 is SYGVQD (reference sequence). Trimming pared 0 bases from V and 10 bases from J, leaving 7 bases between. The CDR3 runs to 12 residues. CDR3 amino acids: CASSESSAEQFF. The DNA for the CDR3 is TGCGCCAGCAGTGAGTCTTCTGCCGAGCAGTTCTTC.

This CDR3 is CASSYPGQVVAYEQYF. CDR3 nucleotides: TGTGCCAGCAGTTACCCGGGGCAGGTGGTGGCCTACGAGCAGTACTTC. The chain has TRBV6-6 and TRBJ2-7, with D perhaps matching TRBD1 or TRBD2 (5 bases each). The CDR3 sequence is 16 residues long. V was clipped by 2 bases and J by 2 bases, with 16 bases between them. Per germline, CDR1 MNHNY and CDR2 SVGAGI (reference sequence).

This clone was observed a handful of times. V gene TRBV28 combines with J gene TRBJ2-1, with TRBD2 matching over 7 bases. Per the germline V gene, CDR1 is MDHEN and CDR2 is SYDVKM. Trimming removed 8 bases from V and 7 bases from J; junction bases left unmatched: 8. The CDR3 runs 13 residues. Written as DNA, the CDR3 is TGTGCCAGCGGCGCGGGAGATAGAAATGAGCAGTTCTTC. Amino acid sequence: CASGAGDRNEQFF.

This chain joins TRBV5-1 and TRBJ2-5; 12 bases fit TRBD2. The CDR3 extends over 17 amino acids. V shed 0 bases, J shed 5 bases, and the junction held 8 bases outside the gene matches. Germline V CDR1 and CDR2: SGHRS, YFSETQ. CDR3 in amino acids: CASSLGTSGVIRETQYF. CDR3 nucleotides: TGCGCCAGCAGCTTGGGGACTAGCGGGGTGATCCGTGAGACCCAGTACTTC.

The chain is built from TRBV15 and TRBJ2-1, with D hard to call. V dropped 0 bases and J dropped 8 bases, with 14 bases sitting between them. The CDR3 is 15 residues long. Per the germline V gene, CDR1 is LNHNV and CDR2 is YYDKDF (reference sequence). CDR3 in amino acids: CATSRDNRQGYEQFF. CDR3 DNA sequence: TGTGCCACCAGCAGAGATAATCGCCAAGGGTATGAGCAGTTCTTC.

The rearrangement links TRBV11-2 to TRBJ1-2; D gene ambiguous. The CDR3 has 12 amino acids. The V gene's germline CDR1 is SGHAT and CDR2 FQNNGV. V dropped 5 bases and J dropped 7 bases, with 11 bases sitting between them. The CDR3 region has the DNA TGTGCCAGCAGCGAAGGACGGAGTGGCTACACCTTC. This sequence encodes CASSEGRSGYTF.

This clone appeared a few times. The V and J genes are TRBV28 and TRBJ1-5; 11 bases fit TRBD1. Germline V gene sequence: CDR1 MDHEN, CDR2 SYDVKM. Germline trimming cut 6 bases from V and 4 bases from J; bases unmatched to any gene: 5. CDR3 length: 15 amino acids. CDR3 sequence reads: CASRTGTGGNQPQHF. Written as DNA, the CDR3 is TGTGCCAGCAGAACAGGGACAGGGGGGAATCAGCCCCAGCATTTT.

The DNA of the CDR3 is TGTGCCAGCAGTTTAAAGGGGAACACTGAAGCTTTCTTT. Translating it yields CASSLKGNTEAFF. The V gene is TRBV27, the J gene TRBJ1-1, with D uncertain. V lost 2 bases and J 1 base, leaving 5 bases between the germline ends. Germline V gives CDR1 MNHEY, CDR2 SMNVEV (reference sequence). This CDR3 spans 13 amino acids.

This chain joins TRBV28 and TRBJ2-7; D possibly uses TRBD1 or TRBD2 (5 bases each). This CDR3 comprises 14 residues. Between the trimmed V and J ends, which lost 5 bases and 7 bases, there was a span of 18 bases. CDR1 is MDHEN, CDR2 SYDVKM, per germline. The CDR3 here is CASSLGTQPGEQYF. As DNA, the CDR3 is TGTGCCAGCAGTCTCGGGACCCAACCGGGGGAGCAGTACTTC. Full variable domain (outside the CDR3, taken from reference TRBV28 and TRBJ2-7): DVKVTQSSRYLVKRTGEKVFLECVQDMDHENMFWYRQDPGLGLRLIYFSYDVKMKEKGDIPEGYSVSREKKERFSLILESASTNQTSMYLCASSLGTQPGEQYFGPGTRLTVT.

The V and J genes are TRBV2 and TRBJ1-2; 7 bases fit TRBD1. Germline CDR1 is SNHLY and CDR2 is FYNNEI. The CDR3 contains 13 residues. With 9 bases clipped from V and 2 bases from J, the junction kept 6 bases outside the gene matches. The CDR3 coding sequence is TGTGCCAGAAGGGACAGCCCAAACTATGGCTACACCTTC. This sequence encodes CARRDSPNYGYTF.

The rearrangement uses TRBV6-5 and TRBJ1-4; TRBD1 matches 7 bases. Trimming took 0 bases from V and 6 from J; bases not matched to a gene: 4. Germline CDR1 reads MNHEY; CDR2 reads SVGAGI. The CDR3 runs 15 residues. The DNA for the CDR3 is TGTGCCAGCAGTTACTCGTACAGGGGTGATGAAAAACTGTTTTTT. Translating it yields CASSYSYRGDEKLFF.

The CDR3 reads CASRAGSYEQYF. CDR3 nucleotide sequence: TGTGCCAGCAGGGCGGGGTCCTACGAGCAGTACTTC. The rearrangement joins TRBV5-6 to TRBJ2-7; tentatively, D is TRBD2 (6 bases). Trimming took off 5 bases at V and 1 base at J, with 7 bases between the two ends. The CDR3 is 12 residues long. Germline CDR1 is SGHDT and CDR2 is YYEEEE.

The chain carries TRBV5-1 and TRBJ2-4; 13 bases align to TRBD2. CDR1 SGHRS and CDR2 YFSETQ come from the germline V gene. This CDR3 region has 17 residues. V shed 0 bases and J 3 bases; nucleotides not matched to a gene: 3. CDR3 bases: TGCGCCAGCAGCTTGGACGGGACTAGCGGGAACAAAAACATTCAGTACTTC. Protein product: CASSLDGTSGNKNIQYF.

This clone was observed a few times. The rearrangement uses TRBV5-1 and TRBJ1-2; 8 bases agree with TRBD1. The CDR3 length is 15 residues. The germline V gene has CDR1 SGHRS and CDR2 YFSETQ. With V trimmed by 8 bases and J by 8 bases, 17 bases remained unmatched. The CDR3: CASLASPDRGGGYTF. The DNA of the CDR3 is TGCGCCAGTCTTGCCTCCCCCGACAGGGGCGGCGGCTACACCTTC.

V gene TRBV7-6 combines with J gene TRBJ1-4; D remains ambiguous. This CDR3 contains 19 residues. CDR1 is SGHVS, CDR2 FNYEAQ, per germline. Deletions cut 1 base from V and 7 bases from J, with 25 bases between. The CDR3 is CASSLESWAGNGRFEKLFF. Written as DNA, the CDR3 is TGTGCCAGCAGCTTAGAAAGTTGGGCGGGGAACGGGCGGTTTGAAAAACTGTTTTTT. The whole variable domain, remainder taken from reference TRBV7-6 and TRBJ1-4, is GAGVSQSPRYKVTKRGQDVALRCDPISGHVSLYWYRQALGQGPEFLTYFNYEAQQDKSGLPNDRFSAERPEGSISTLTIQRTEQRDSAMYRCASSLESWAGNGRFEKLFFGSGTQLSVL.